Listed below are T cell receptor beta chains from one sample, sequenced in a study of CD8 T cells in ankylosing spondylitis. TCRdb re-analysed the 5' RACE reads in MiXCR, keeping a single row per CDR3 protein. The data contain around 540,000 distinct CDR3 sequences, roughly 13% of them singletons. The specimen sequenced was blood, either unsorted or a sorted T cell fraction (not recorded which). These receptors all stem from a male donor with ankylosing spondylitis. CDR3s include the opening cysteine and the closing phenylalanine or tryptophan. Each record gives: J gene, D gene, V gene, clone size, CDR3 DNA, CDR3 protein. A D gene is named only where the DNA matches it firmly. Size is stated for part of the rows, as once, few or many counts, or as a class when the clone is expanded.

>TRBJ2-2|NA|TRBV5-1|many
TGCGCCAGCAGCCCTACGACCGGGGAGCTGTTTTTT
CASSPTTGELFF
>TRBJ2-3|TRBD1|TRBV27|few
TGTGCCAGCAGTTTGTATCAGACAGGGTTTCGTTCGGATACGCAGTATTTT
CASSLYQTGFRSDTQYF
>TRBJ2-1|TRBD2|TRBV20-1|many
TGCAGTGCTAGAGCTCTAAGCGGGAGGGCCTTCGATGAGCAGTTCTTC
CSARALSGRAFDEQFF
>TRBJ2-7|NA|TRBV20-1|NA
TGCAGTGCTACCGAGGTCGCAATCGGCGAGCAGTACTTC
CSATEVAIGEQYF
>TRBJ1-4|TRBD1|TRBV5-6|few
TGTGCCAGCAGCACCAGGGACAGGAGTAATGAAAAACTGTTTTTT
CASSTRDRSNEKLFF
>TRBJ1-2|NA|TRBV6-1|NA
TGTGCCAGCAGTGACCTGTTCGGGGCGAGGGGCTACACCTTC
CASSDLFGARGYTF
>TRBJ2-1|TRBD2|TRBV5-6|few
TGTGCCAGCAGCTGGGGACTAGCGGGATCTCATGAGCAGTTCTTC
CASSWGLAGSHEQFF
>TRBJ2-3|NA|TRBV5-1|many
TGCGCAGAAGGGACGGGGACTAGCACAGATACGCAGTATTTT
CAEGTGTSTDTQYF
>TRBJ1-1|TRBD1|TRBV27|few
TGTGCCAGCAGTTTATCAACCGGGACAGGGGACACTGAAGCTTTCTTT
CASSLSTGTGDTEAFF
>TRBJ1-3|NA|TRBV29-1|many
TGCAGCGTTGAAGGGGGGGACACCATATATTTT
CSVEGGDTIYF
>TRBJ1-1|NA|TRBV5-8|few
TGTGCCAGCAGCTTTATCTCCTGGGAGACTGAAGCTTTCTTT
CASSFISWETEAFF
>TRBJ2-5|NA|TRBV12-3/TRBV12-4|NA
TGTGCCAGCAGGCGCGACACGACCAACCAAGAGACCCAGTACTTC
CASRRDTTNQETQYF
>TRBJ2-1|NA|TRBV5-6|NA
TGTGCCAGCAGCCTTGTCGCAGGGAGCTCCTACAATGAGCAGTTCTTC
CASSLVAGSSYNEQFF
>TRBJ1-2|NA|TRBV5-4|NA
TGTGCCAGCAGCTTGCTTCTGGGACCGGCTAACTATGGCTACACCTTC
CASSLLLGPANYGYTF
>TRBJ2-3|TRBD2|TRBV4-2|many
TGTGCCAGCAGCCAAGATCAGCTAGCGGGAGCAAAAGATACGCAGTATTTT
CASSQDQLAGAKDTQYF
>TRBJ1-1|NA|TRBV27|few
TGTGCCAGCGCTCCGACGGGGAACACTGAAGCTTTCTTT
CASAPTGNTEAFF
>TRBJ2-5|NA|TRBV5-1|many
TGCGCCAGCAGCCGGGGGACAGCAGTCCAAGAGACCCAGTACTTC
CASSRGTAVQETQYF
>TRBJ1-5|NA|TRBV3-1|many
TGTGCCAGCAGTTCAACAGTTAGCAATCAGCCCCAGCATTTT
CASSSTVSNQPQHF
>TRBJ1-1|NA|TRBV29-1|many
TGCAGCGTTGGTCAGGCTAATATGAACACTGAAGCTTTCTTT
CSVGQANMNTEAFF
>TRBJ1-1|NA|TRBV10-3|NA
TGTGCCATCAGACTCAGGGTAGAAACTGAAGCTTTCTTT
CAIRLRVETEAFF
>TRBJ2-2|NA|TRBV4-1|NA
TGCGCCAGCAGCCAAGCGTGGCTCACCGGGGAGCTGTTTTTT
CASSQAWLTGELFF
>TRBJ2-5|TRBD2|TRBV12-3/TRBV12-4|NA
TGTGCCAGCAGTATCTCCCCCCAAAGCGGGAACCAAGAGACCCAGTACTTC
CASSISPQSGNQETQYF
>TRBJ1-6|NA|TRBV4-2|many
TGTGCCAGCAGCCAAGATTTGGCCGGAGATAATTCACCCCTCCACTTT
CASSQDLAGDNSPLHF
>TRBJ2-1|NA|TRBV29-1|NA
TGCAGCGTTGAAATCGGGGATTATGAGCAGTTCTTC
CSVEIGDYEQFF
>TRBJ2-1|NA|TRBV29-1|once
TGCAGCGTTGAAGATCACGACGGTAGCTCCTACAATGAGCAGTTCTTC
CSVEDHDGSSYNEQFF
>TRBJ1-5|NA|TRBV3-1|many
TGTGCCAGCAATCAGGGCGGCAATCAGCCCCAGCATTTT
CASNQGGNQPQHF
>TRBJ2-1|TRBD1|TRBV3-1|NA
TGTGCCAGCAGCCAAGTACAGGGGACCCACAATGAGCAGTTCTTC
CASSQVQGTHNEQFF
>TRBJ2-5|NA|TRBV4-2|few
TGTGCCAGCAGCCAAGGGGTGGGAGCCTTGGAGGGCAGTGAAGAGACCCAGTACTTC
CASSQGVGALEGSEETQYF
>TRBJ2-1|TRBD2|TRBV20-1|NA
TGCAGTGCTAGAGATCGGCGGGGGGGGCAGGCGCAGGGAGAGCAGTTCTTC
CSARDRRGGQAQGEQFF
>TRBJ2-6|NA|TRBV18|NA
TGTGCCAGCTCACCGAACTTCTCTGGGGCCAACGTCCTGACTTTC
CASSPNFSGANVLTF
>TRBJ2-1|TRBD1|TRBV7-7|NA
TGTGCCAGCAGCACGGACAGGGGGGACAATGAGCAGTTCTTC
CASSTDRGDNEQFF
>TRBJ2-1|NA|TRBV27|few
TGTGCCAGCAGTCCGATGACAGGTATTTCCTACAATGAGCAGTTCTTC
CASSPMTGISYNEQFF
>TRBJ1-3|NA|TRBV12-3/TRBV12-4|NA
TGTGCCAGCAGTTTAGGTCTTCTCTCTGGAAACACCATATATTTT
CASSLGLLSGNTIYF
>TRBJ2-5|NA|TRBV15|once
TGTGCCACCAGCAGGGGTACCGGCCCCGGGGAGACCCAGTACTTC
CATSRGTGPGETQYF
>TRBJ2-7|NA|TRBV27|NA
TGTGCCAGCAGTCCCCCTGAGTCGCGGGCATCCTACGAGCAGTACTTC
CASSPPESRASYEQYF